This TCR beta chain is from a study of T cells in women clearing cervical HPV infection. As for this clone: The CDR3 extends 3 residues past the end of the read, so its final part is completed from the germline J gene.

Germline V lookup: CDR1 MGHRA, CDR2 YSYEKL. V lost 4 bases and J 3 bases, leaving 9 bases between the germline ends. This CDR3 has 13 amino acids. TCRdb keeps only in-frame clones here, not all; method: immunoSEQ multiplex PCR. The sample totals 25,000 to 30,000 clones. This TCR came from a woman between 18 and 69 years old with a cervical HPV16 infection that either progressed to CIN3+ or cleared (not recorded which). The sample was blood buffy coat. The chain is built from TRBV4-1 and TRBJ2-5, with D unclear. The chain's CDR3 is CASSLDKKETQYF. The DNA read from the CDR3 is TGCGCCAGCAGCCTAGACAAAAAAGAGACC.